This T cell receptor (beta chain) was recorded in a study of CD8 T cells in Susac syndrome. Reverse transcription of about 0.5 to 1 ug RNA was carried out with random hexamers. Each CDR3 protein is one row after TCRdb ran MiXCR on the immunoSEQ multiplex PCR reads. The top ten hold around 0.16% of the sample, which has about 190,000 distinct CDR3 sequences, around 93% seen once. While CD8+ and CD4+ T cells were isolated negatively, TEMRA cells were enriched by FACS. This CDR3 contains 16 residues. Between the trimmed V and J ends, which lost 10 bases and 4 bases, there was a span of 22 bases. The germline gives CDR1 MGHRA, CDR2 YSYEKL.

The TCR sequence derives from a human donor with Susac syndrome. The chain links TRBV4-1 to TRBJ1-4, with a weak D call TRBD1 (5 bases). The specimen sequenced was CD8+ T cells from PBMCs. CDR3 loop: CATLPALGVLNEKLFF. CDR3 nucleotide sequence: TGCGCCACCCTCCCAGCCTTGGGGGTTCTTAATGAAAAACTGTTTTTT.